The 32 T cell receptor beta chains below come from one sample, sequenced in a study of blood T cell repertoires in COVID-19. TCRdb's copy holds only in-frame clones and misses some; the assay was immunoSEQ multiplex PCR. The table records about 72,000 clones, 82% of them present only once. Sequencing input: peripheral blood. These receptor sequences come from a human donor in a cohort sampled during active COVID-19.

V usage is TRBV18 and J usage is TRBJ1-5, with TRBD1 identical over 9 bases. The J segment lost 6 bases and the V segment lost 3 bases, leaving 6 bases of the junction unmatched. This CDR3 spans 15 amino acids. Germline lookup yields CDR1 KGHSH and CDR2 LQKENI. The DNA of the CDR3 is TGTGCCAGCTCACCTCCCGGGACAGGGTCTCAGCCCCAGCATTTT. Translated: CASSPPGTGSQPQHF.

This clone has only a few counts. The chain recombines TRBV10-3 with TRBJ2-3, with a tentative D call TRBD2 (7 bases). This CDR3 comprises 17 residues. Germline CDR1 is ENHRY and CDR2 is SYGVKD. Trimming removed 1 base at V and 4 bases at J, with 18 bases between. The CDR3 loop is CAISEWRRGGEPDTQYF. The CDR3 DNA sequence: TGTGCCATCAGTGAGTGGCGTAGGGGGGGGGAACCAGATACGCAGTATTTT.

This sequence joins TRBV3-1 (or the pseudogene TRBV3-2) and TRBJ1-4; maybe TRBD1 (5 bases). Looked up from germline, CDR1 is LGHDT and CDR2 is YNNKEL (reference sequence). The CDR3 has 15 amino acids. The germline V and J ends were trimmed by 5 bases and 8 bases, with 18 bases remaining between them. The CDR3 here is CASSARGTGSEKLFF. The DNA for the CDR3 is TGTGCCAGCAGCGCCCGGGGGACGGGAAGCGAAAAACTGTTTTTT.

The chain employs TRBV15 and TRBJ1-1; 11 nucleotides line up with TRBD1. J lost 3 bases, V lost 4 bases, and 13 bases had no gene match. The V gene's germline CDR1 is LNHNV and CDR2 YYDKDF (reference sequence). CDR3 length equals 18 residues. The CDR3 here is CATSITGQGALGDTEAFF. The CDR3 DNA reads as TGTGCCACCAGCATTACTGGACAGGGGGCCCTGGGCGACACTGAAGCTTTCTTT.

This chain joins TRBV19 and TRBJ2-7; D not resolved. The V gene's germline CDR1 is LNHDA and CDR2 SQIVND (reference sequence). V was trimmed by 7 bases and J by 3 bases, leaving 19 bases between them. The CDR3 extends over 15 amino acids. The CDR3 nucleotides are TGTGCCAGTACCCCAAAGAAGCTATCCGACTACGAGCAGTACTTC. Amino acids: CASTPKKLSDYEQYF.

The rearrangement uses TRBV2 and TRBJ2-1; D is perhaps TRBD1 (5 bases). V lost 4 bases and J 7 bases, leaving 23 bases between the germline ends. The CDR3 runs 17 residues. From germline, CDR1 is SNHLY and CDR2 FYNNEI. The CDR3 reads CASSVAPTDIPPNEQFF. Here the CDR3 DNA reads TGTGCCAGCAGTGTGGCCCCGACAGATATCCCTCCGAATGAGCAGTTCTTC.

The V and J genes are TRBV7-2 and TRBJ2-5, with TRBD1 matching 9 bases. Unmatched junction bases numbered 6, after V lost 6 bases and J lost 1 base. Germline V lookup: CDR1 SGHTA, CDR2 FQGNSA. CDR3 length: 15 amino acids. CDR3 region: CASSFTGGSQETQYF. CDR3 sequence (DNA): TGTGCCAGCAGTTTTACAGGGGGCTCCCAAGAGACCCAGTACTTC.

This sequence joins TRBV2 and TRBJ2-3, with D hard to call. The CDR3 runs 13 residues. V lost 3 bases and J 2 bases, leaving 6 bases between the germline ends. Germline V gene sequence: CDR1 SNHLY, CDR2 FYNNEI. CDR3 bases: TGTGCCAGCAGTGATAAATCCACAGATACGCAGTATTTT. Encoded protein: CASSDKSTDTQYF. The full variable domain, rest sourced from reference TRBV2 and TRBJ2-3, is EPEVTQTPSHQVTQMGQEVILRCVPISNHLYFYWYRQILGQKVEFLVSFYNNEISEKSEIFDDQFSVERPDGSNFTLKIRSTKLEDSAMYFCASSDKSTDTQYFGPGTRLTVL.

The rearrangement links TRBV11-2 to TRBJ2-5; 7 bases are a match to TRBD2. Germline values: CDR1 SGHAT, CDR2 FQNNGV. V trimming: 2 bases; J trimming: 8 bases; junction bases outside the gene matches: 8. The CDR3 is 14 residues long. The CDR3 protein is CASSLTGGTITQYF. CDR3 bases: TGTGCCAGCAGCTTAACGGGGGGAACAATCACCCAGTACTTC.

This sequence joins TRBV5-6 and TRBJ2-3; D is perhaps TRBD2 (5 bases). The V and J ends lost 1 base and 2 bases respectively, with 17 bases between them. Germline values: CDR1 SGHDT, CDR2 YYEEEE. The CDR3 covers 17 residues. Here the CDR3 DNA reads TGTGCCAGCAGCTTGTATTACGGGAATCTGAACACAGATACGCAGTATTTT. As protein: CASSLYYGNLNTDTQYF.

In DNA form, the CDR3 reads TGTGCCATCACCGACAGGTACGAGCAGTACTTC. It codes for CAITDRYEQYF. The chain couples TRBV10-3 to TRBJ2-7, with a possible D match to TRBD1 (6 bases). Trimming shortened V by 7 bases and J by 4 bases, and 8 bases separated the two germline ends. The germline V gene encodes CDR1 ENHRY and CDR2 SYGVKD. The CDR3 sequence is 11 residues long.

The J gene is TRBJ1-1, the V gene TRBV24-1; 8 bases map to TRBD1. The V gene's germline CDR1 is KGHDR and CDR2 SFDVKD. V lost 3 bases, J lost 10 bases, and 3 bases stayed unmatched. This CDR3 comprises 12 residues. CDR3 region: CATSDGQGRAFF. CDR3 in DNA: TGTGCCACCAGTGATGGACAGGGCCGAGCTTTCTTT.

V usage is TRBV30 and J usage is TRBJ2-3, with D hard to call. Trimming left V 0 bases short and J 6 bases short, with 10 bases between. The germline gives CDR1 GTSNPN, CDR2 SVGIG (reference sequence). The CDR3 extends over 13 amino acids. CDR3 residues: CAWSVRVHDTQYF. The CDR3 DNA is TGTGCCTGGAGTGTACGGGTTCATGATACGCAGTATTTT. Filled out from reference TRBV30 and TRBJ2-3, the complete variable domain reads SQTIHQWPATLVQPVGSPLSLECTVEGTSNPNLYWYRQAAGRGLQLLFYSVGIGQISSEVPQNLSASRPQDRQFILSSKKLLLSDSGFYLCAWSVRVHDTQYFGPGTRLTVL.

V is TRBV6-6 and J is TRBJ2-1; D gene ambiguous. The CDR3 has 11 residues. The V end lost 6 bases, the J end lost 7 bases, and 7 bases lay between the germline ends. Germline V lookup: CDR1 MNHNY, CDR2 SVGAGI (reference sequence). CDR3 nucleotide sequence: TGTGCCAGCAGCCTCGGGAATGAGCAGTTCTTC. Its protein product is CASSLGNEQFF.

V gene TRBV12-5 combines with J gene TRBJ1-5, with 10 bases lining up with TRBD1. V shed 6 bases, J shed 7 bases, and the junction held 6 bases outside the gene matches. Germline V CDR1 and CDR2: LGHNT, FRNRAP. CDR3 length equals 14 residues. The chain's CDR3 is CASGQRDRGQPQHF. The CDR3 region has the DNA TGTGCTAGTGGCCAGCGGGACAGGGGACAGCCCCAGCATTTT.

This clone showed up just once. The chain is built from TRBV10-3 and TRBJ2-3; TRBD2 matches at 7 bases. Per the germline V gene, CDR1 is ENHRY and CDR2 is SYGVKD. This CDR3 is built from 12 residues. The DNA for the CDR3 is TGTGCGGGTGGGGGGGATGAGGATACGCAGTATTTT. It is translated as CAGGGDEDTQYF.

The chain recombines TRBV18 with TRBJ1-2; 8 nucleotides agree with TRBD1. CDR1 and CDR2 (germline): KGHSH, LQKENI. The CDR3 loop spans 14 amino acids. Trimming at V came to 8 bases and at J to 6 bases, leaving 11 bases not matched to a gene. The CDR3 loop is CASEEQGDWNGYTF. CDR3 DNA: TGTGCCAGCGAAGAACAGGGGGATTGGAATGGCTACACCTTC.

This clone was counted between two and nine times. The chain joins TRBV3-1 (or the pseudogene TRBV3-2) to TRBJ1-2; D remains unclear. Trimming shortened V by 4 bases and J by 14 bases, and 17 bases separated the two germline ends. The V gene's germline CDR1 is LGHDT and CDR2 YNNKEL (reference sequence). There are 12 residues in the CDR3. The CDR3 sequence is CASSLSGGPDTF. The CDR3 DNA follows: TGTGCCAGCAGCCTATCGGGAGGCCCAGATACCTTC.

The V gene is TRBV3-1 (or the pseudogene TRBV3-2), the J gene TRBJ1-2; TRBD1 agrees at 9 bases. Germline assignment: CDR1 LGHDT and CDR2 YNNKEL (reference sequence). V shed 1 base, J shed 6 bases, and the junction held 6 bases outside the gene matches. CDR3 length: 15 residues. The CDR3 loop reads CASSQGWGQGDGYTF. The CDR3 nucleotides read TGTGCCAGCAGCCAAGGGTGGGGACAGGGCGATGGCTACACCTTC.

The chain has TRBV6-5 and TRBJ2-1, with TRBD2 identical over 8 bases. V trimming: 1 base; J trimming: 7 bases; junction bases outside the gene matches: 3. This CDR3 comprises 14 residues. Germline V lookup: CDR1 MNHEY, CDR2 SVGAGI. The CDR3 region has the DNA TGTGCCAGCAGTTACTTGGGACTAGTGAATGAGCAGTTCTTC. It translates to CASSYLGLVNEQFF.

V usage is TRBV19 and J usage is TRBJ2-3; TRBD2 agrees at 7 bases. Per the germline V gene, CDR1 is LNHDA and CDR2 is SQIVND (reference sequence). This CDR3 is 16 amino acids long. The V segment lost 5 bases and the J segment 2 bases; nucleotides outside the gene matches: 10. This chain's CDR3 is CASSYVGGTNTDTQYF. The DNA for the CDR3 is TGTGCCAGTAGTTATGTTGGGGGGACTAACACAGATACGCAGTATTTT.

The DNA for the CDR3 is TGCGCCAGCCATCCAGGGAACACTGAAGCTTTCTTT. This gives the protein CASHPGNTEAFF. The J gene is TRBJ1-1, the V gene TRBV10-2; D remains unclear. Germline lookup yields CDR1 WSHSY and CDR2 SAAADI. This CDR3 is 12 amino acids long. V was trimmed by 8 bases and J by 1 base, leaving 8 bases between them.

The chain recombines TRBV4-2 with TRBJ1-6, with D possibly TRBD1 on 6 matching bases. The V and J ends lost 5 bases and 9 bases respectively, with 14 bases between them. CDR1 and CDR2 (germline): LGHNA, YNFKEQ. The CDR3 length is 14 residues. The CDR3 protein is CASSGETGASPLHF. In DNA form, the CDR3 reads TGTGCCAGCAGCGGAGAGACAGGCGCTTCACCCCTCCACTTT.

V is TRBV6-4 and J is TRBJ2-7; TRBD1 agrees at 7 bases. Germline V gene sequence: CDR1 MRHNA, CDR2 SNTAGT. The CDR3 is 15 residues long. V trimming: 3 bases; J trimming: 3 bases; junction bases outside the gene matches: 8. The CDR3 loop is CASSERRRQGYEQYF. For the CDR3, the DNA is TGTGCCAGCAGTGAACGAAGAAGACAGGGCTACGAGCAGTACTTC.

This clone was observed a few times. V usage is TRBV2 and J usage is TRBJ1-3; D not resolved. V lost 10 bases and J 3 bases, leaving 19 bases between the germline ends. The length of the CDR3 is 15 residues. In germline, CDR1 is SNHLY, CDR2 FYNNEI. The CDR3 here is CATQVGPAGGNTIYF. DNA for the CDR3: TGTGCCACCCAGGTTGGGCCGGCGGGTGGAAACACCATATATTTT.

This rearrangement joins TRBV5-4 to TRBJ2-7, with 7 positions matching TRBD1. Germline V gene data show CDR1 as SGHNT and CDR2 as YYREEE (reference sequence). J was trimmed by 0 bases and V by 4 bases; bases with no gene match: 4. The CDR3 runs to 14 residues. The CDR3 loop reads CASSHRDSSYEQYF. The CDR3 DNA reads TGTGCCAGCAGCCACCGGGACAGCTCCTACGAGCAGTACTTC.

This rearrangement joins TRBV18 to TRBJ1-3, with a weak D call TRBD1 (6 bases). Between the trimmed V and J ends, which lost 4 bases and 8 bases, there was a span of 15 bases. The CDR3 runs 14 residues. The germline CDR1 and CDR2 sequences are KGHSH and LQKENI. The CDR3 sequence: CASSLVRDTDTIYF. CDR3 DNA sequence: TGTGCCAGCTCACTAGTCCGGGACACGGACACCATATATTTT.

The rearrangement uses TRBV6-1 and TRBJ2-1; D unclear. This CDR3 region has 16 residues. The V end lost 2 bases, the J end lost 7 bases, and 18 bases lay between the germline ends. Germline values: CDR1 MNHNS, CDR2 SASEGT. In DNA form, the CDR3 reads TGTGCCAGCAGTGAAACGCCAGGCCAGGCGTGGAATGAGCAGTTCTTC. It encodes CASSETPGQAWNEQFF.

This clone appeared a single time. The chain employs TRBV5-5 and TRBJ1-1; D unresolved. Per germline, CDR1 SGHKS and CDR2 YYEKEE (reference sequence). The length of the CDR3 is 18 residues. V lost 4 bases to trimming and J lost 1 base, with 23 bases between them. The CDR3 sequence is CASSPRALLLSGNTEAFF. The CDR3 DNA is TGTGCCAGCAGCCCGAGGGCTTTACTTTTATCAGGGAACACTGAAGCTTTCTTT.

The chain couples TRBV30 to TRBJ1-1; D is ambiguous. V was cut by 3 bases and J by 8 bases, with 10 bases left in between. Germline V gene sequence: CDR1 GTSNPN, CDR2 SVGIG (reference sequence). The CDR3 is made up of 11 amino acids. The CDR3 is CAWSYLREAFF. In nucleotides, the CDR3 is TGTGCCTGGAGCTATCTTCGGGAAGCTTTCTTT.

V usage is TRBV12-5 and J usage is TRBJ1-1; weak D call: TRBD1 (5 bases). This CDR3 has 16 residues. Deletions cut 1 base from V and 1 base from J, with 13 bases between. In germline, CDR1 is LGHNT, CDR2 FRNRAP. Here the CDR3 reads CASGLGPYQGNTEAFF. CDR3 nucleotide sequence: TGTGCTAGTGGTTTGGGCCCGTATCAGGGGAACACTGAAGCTTTCTTT.

The CDR3 sequence: CSVEDLDRDTEAFF. The CDR3 DNA reads TGCAGCGTTGAAGATCTGGACAGGGACACTGAAGCTTTCTTT. This chain uses TRBV29-1 with TRBJ1-1, with 8 bases lining up with TRBD1. The CDR3 has 14 amino acids. Germline V gene sequence: CDR1 SQVTM, CDR2 ANQGSEA. The V segment lost 0 bases and the J segment 3 bases; nucleotides outside the gene matches: 3.